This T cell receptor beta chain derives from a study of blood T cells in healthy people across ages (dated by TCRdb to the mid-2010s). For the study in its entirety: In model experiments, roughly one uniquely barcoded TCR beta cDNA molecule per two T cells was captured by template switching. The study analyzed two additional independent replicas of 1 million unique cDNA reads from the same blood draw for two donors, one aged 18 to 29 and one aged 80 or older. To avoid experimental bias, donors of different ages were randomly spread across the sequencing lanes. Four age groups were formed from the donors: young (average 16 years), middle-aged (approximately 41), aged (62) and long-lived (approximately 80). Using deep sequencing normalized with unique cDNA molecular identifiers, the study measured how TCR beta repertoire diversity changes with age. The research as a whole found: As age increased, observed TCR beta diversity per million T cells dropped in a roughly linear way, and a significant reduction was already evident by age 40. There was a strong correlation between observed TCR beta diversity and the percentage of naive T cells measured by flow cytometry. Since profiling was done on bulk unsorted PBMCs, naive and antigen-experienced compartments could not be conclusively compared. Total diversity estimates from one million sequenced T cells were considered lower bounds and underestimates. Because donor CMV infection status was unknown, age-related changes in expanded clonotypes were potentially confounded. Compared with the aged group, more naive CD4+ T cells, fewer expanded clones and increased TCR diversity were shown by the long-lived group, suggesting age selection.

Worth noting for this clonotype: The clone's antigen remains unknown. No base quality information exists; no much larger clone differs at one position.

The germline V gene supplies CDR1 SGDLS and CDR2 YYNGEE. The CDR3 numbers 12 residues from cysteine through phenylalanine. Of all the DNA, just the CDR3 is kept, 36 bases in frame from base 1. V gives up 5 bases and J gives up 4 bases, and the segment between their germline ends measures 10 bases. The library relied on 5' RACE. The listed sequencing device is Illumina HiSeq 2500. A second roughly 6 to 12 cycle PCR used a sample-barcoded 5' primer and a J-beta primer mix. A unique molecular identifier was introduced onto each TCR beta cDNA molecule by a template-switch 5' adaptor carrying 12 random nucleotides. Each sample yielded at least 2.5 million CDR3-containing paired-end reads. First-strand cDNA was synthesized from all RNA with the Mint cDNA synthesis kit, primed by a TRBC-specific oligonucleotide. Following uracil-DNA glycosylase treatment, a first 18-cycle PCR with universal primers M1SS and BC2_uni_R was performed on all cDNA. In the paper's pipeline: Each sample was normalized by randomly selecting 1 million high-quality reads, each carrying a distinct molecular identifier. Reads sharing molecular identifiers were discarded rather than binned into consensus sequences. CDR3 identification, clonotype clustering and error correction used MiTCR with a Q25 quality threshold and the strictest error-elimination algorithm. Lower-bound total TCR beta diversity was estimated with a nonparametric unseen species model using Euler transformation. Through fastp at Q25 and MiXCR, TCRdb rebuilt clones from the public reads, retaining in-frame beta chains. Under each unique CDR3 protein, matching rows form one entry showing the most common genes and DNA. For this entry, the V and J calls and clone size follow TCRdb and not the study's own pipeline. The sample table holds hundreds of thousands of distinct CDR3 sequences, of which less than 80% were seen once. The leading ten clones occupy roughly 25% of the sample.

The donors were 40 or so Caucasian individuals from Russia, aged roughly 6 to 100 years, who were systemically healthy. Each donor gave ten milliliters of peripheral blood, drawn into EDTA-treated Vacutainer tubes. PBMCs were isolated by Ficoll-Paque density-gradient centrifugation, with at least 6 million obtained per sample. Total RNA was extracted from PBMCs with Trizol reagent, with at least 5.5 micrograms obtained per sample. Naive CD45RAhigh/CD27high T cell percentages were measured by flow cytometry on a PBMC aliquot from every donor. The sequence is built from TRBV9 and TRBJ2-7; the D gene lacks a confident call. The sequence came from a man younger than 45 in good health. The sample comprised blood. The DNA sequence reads TGTGCCAGCAGTCTAGACGATTACGAGCAGTACTTC. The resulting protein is CASSLDDYEQYF. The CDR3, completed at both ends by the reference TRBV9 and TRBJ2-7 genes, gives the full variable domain DSGVTQTPKHLITATGQRVTLRCSPRSGDLSVYWYQQSLDQGLQFLIQYYNGEERAKGNILERFSAQQFPDLHSELNLSSLELGDSALYFCASSLDDYEQYFGPGTRLTVT.